These T cell receptor beta chains were read from a single sample in a study of blood T cell repertoires in COVID-19. The assay was immunoSEQ multiplex PCR, and TCRdb's table has in-frame clones only and misses some. Altogether tens of thousands of clones are present, approximately 86% being singletons, with the ten largest covering roughly 1.9%. Specimen: peripheral blood. The source of these receptors is a woman aged 55-75 years with acute or convalescent COVID-19. CDR3s include the opening cysteine and the closing phenylalanine or tryptophan. A D gene is named only where the DNA matches it firmly. Clone size is stated in some rows and not others, as once, few, many or a class when expanded.

CDR3	DNA	V	J	size	D
CSVVVSGVGTYEQYF	TGCAGCGTTGTGGTCTCAGGGGTGGGTACCTACGAGCAGTACTTC	TRBV29-1	TRBJ2-7	NA	NA
CASSVQGYSNQPQHF	TGTGCCAGTAGTGTTCAGGGCTATAGCAATCAGCCCCAGCATTTT	TRBV19	TRBJ1-5	NA	NA
CASRSPYGGTEAFF	TGTGCCAGCAGATCGCCCTACGGGGGAACTGAAGCTTTCTTT	TRBV6-5	TRBJ1-1	NA	NA
CASSRTGDTQYF	TGCGCCAGCAGTCGCACAGGGGATACGCAGTATTTT	TRBV4-1	TRBJ2-3	NA	NA
CASSSRGWDYEQYF	TGTGCCAGCAGCTCCAGGGGTTGGGACTACGAGCAGTACTTC	TRBV7-2	TRBJ2-7	NA	NA
CASSLAAGGGQLYNEQFF	TGCGCCAGCAGCTTGGCAGCGGGAGGGGGGCAACTATACAATGAGCAGTTCTTC	TRBV5-1	TRBJ2-1	NA	TRBD2
CASSPPSGQGANEQFF	TGTGCCAGCAGCCCACCCTCGGGACAGGGGGCGAATGAGCAGTTCTTC	TRBV7-2	TRBJ2-1	NA	TRBD1
CATSDWLAGTSYGEQFF	TGTGCCACCAGTGATTGGTTGGCGGGGACTAGTTACGGTGAGCAGTTCTTC	TRBV24-1	TRBJ2-1	NA	TRBD2
CASSLDGTGPYEQYF	TGCGCCAGCAGCTTGGATGGGACAGGGCCCTACGAGCAGTACTTC	TRBV5-1	TRBJ2-7	once	TRBD1
CASSLDRANTGELFF	TGCGCCAGCAGCTTGGACAGGGCGAACACCGGGGAGCTGTTTTTT	TRBV5-1	TRBJ2-2	NA	NA
CASRPGTGGTYEQYF	TGTGCCAGTAGGCCAGGGACAGGGGGAACCTACGAGCAGTACTTC	TRBV19	TRBJ2-7	few	TRBD1
CASSVGTVTYEQYF	TGTGCCAGCTCAGTCGGGACAGTTACCTACGAGCAGTACTTC	TRBV18	TRBJ2-7	NA	TRBD1
CASSHGSADEQFF	TGTGCCAGCAGTCATGGGTCCGCGGATGAGCAGTTCTTC	TRBV3-1/TRBV3-2	TRBJ2-1	NA	NA
CASSPRQGAVEQYF	TGTGCCAGCAGCCCCCGACAGGGGGCCGTCGAGCAGTACTTC	TRBV7-2	TRBJ2-7	NA	TRBD1
CASSPRTGTYYGYTF	TGTGCCAGCAGCCCGCGGACAGGAACGTACTATGGCTACACCTTC	TRBV5-5	TRBJ1-2	NA	TRBD1
CASSPLISGTGISEQYF	TGTGCCAGCAGCCCTCTCATTTCAGGGACAGGGATCTCCGAGCAGTACTTC	TRBV5-6	TRBJ2-7	NA	TRBD1
CASSQIARAGARDEQFF	TGCGCCAGCAGCCAAATAGCGCGAGCGGGAGCCCGGGATGAGCAGTTCTTC	TRBV4-3	TRBJ2-1	medium-sized	TRBD2
CASRRQGPYEQYF	TGTGCCAGCAGACGACAGGGGCCCTACGAGCAGTACTTC	TRBV6-5	TRBJ2-7	NA	TRBD1
CASSLDFGASGSYEQYF	TGTGCCAGCAGCTTAGATTTCGGAGCTAGCGGATCTTACGAGCAGTACTTC	TRBV11-3	TRBJ2-7	few	TRBD2
CASSIGRTENTEAFF	TGTGCCAGTAGTATCGGGCGGACAGAGAACACTGAAGCTTTCTTT	TRBV19	TRBJ1-1	NA	NA
CASGDHSGTVKNEQFF	TGTGCTAGTGGCGACCATTCCGGGACAGTAAAAAATGAGCAGTTCTTC	TRBV12-5	TRBJ2-1	NA	TRBD1
CASSQDLGGRPEQYF	TGTGCCAGCAGCCAAGACTTGGGGGGGCGCCCCGAGCAGTACTTC	TRBV4-2	TRBJ2-7	NA	NA
CASSIKSTGGNTIYF	TGTGCCAGTAGTATTAAATCGACAGGCGGAAACACCATATATTTT	TRBV19	TRBJ1-3	NA	NA
CASWDTMNTEAFF	TGTGCCAGCTGGGACACCATGAACACTGAAGCTTTCTTT	TRBV21-1	TRBJ1-1	NA	NA
CATLRARDRATPLHF	TGTGCCACCCTAAGAGCCCGGGACAGGGCTACACCCCTCCACTTT	TRBV6-5	TRBJ1-6	NA	TRBD1
CASSLSSGRVTFLTTDTQYF	TGTGCCAGCAGCCTCAGTAGCGGGAGGGTTACGTTTCTTACCACAGATACGCAGTATTTT	TRBV5-4	TRBJ2-3	NA	TRBD2
CASSEDRGLGANVLTF	TGCGCCAGCAGCGAAGACAGGGGGCTTGGGGCCAACGTCCTGACTTTC	TRBV4-1	TRBJ2-6	NA	TRBD1
CASSHVTGSTNEKLFF	TGTGCCAGCAGCCATGTTACAGGATCAACTAATGAAAAACTGTTTTTT	TRBV14	TRBJ1-4	few	NA
CASSIGHRGLYNEQFF	TGTGCCAGTAGTATAGGGCACAGGGGACTCTACAATGAGCAGTTCTTC	TRBV19	TRBJ2-1	NA	NA
CASGLGLTRGYTF	TGTGCTAGTGGTTTGGGACTTACCAGAGGCTACACCTTC	TRBV12-5	TRBJ1-2	NA	NA
CASSRRGTNSPLHF	TGTGCCAGCAGCCGTCGGGGGACTAATTCACCCCTCCACTTT	TRBV5-6	TRBJ1-6	NA	NA
CASSDRGTQYF	TGTGCCAGCAGCGACAGGGGGACCCAGTACTTC	TRBV3-1/TRBV3-2	TRBJ2-5	NA	TRBD1
CASSFQGADTGELFF	TGTGCCAGCAGTTTCCAGGGGGCAGACACCGGGGAGCTGTTTTTT	TRBV27	TRBJ2-2	NA	TRBD1
CSVETGGTDTQYF	TGCAGCGTCGAGACAGGGGGCACAGATACGCAGTATTTT	TRBV29-1	TRBJ2-3	NA	TRBD1
CASSETTGESTEAFF	TGTGCCAGCAGCGAAACGACAGGGGAGTCGACTGAAGCTTTCTTT	TRBV3-1/TRBV3-2	TRBJ1-1	NA	TRBD1
CASSQEEGSSYEQYF	TGCGCCAGCAGCCAAGAAGAGGGAAGCTCCTACGAGCAGTACTTC	TRBV4-3	TRBJ2-7	NA	NA
CAAEERKGSGNTIYF	TGTGCCGCGGAGGAGCGTAAGGGCTCTGGAAACACCATATATTTT	TRBV6-6	TRBJ1-3	NA	NA
CSVLTRSTDTQYF	TGCAGCGTCCTGACAAGAAGCACAGATACGCAGTATTTT	TRBV29-1	TRBJ2-3	NA	NA
CASSQSLQGANSYEQYF	TGTGCCAGCAGCCAATCTTTACAGGGGGCGAACTCCTACGAGCAGTACTTC	TRBV3-1/TRBV3-2	TRBJ2-7	NA	TRBD1
CASSLFYWTGFNSPLHF	TGTGCCAGCAGTCTGTTTTATTGGACAGGGTTTAATTCACCCCTCCACTTT	TRBV28	TRBJ1-6	NA	TRBD1
CASVPWGNTGELFF	TGCGCCAGCGTGCCGTGGGGCAACACCGGGGAGCTGTTTTTT	TRBV23-1	TRBJ2-2	NA	NA
CASSSDRGLKTQYF	TGTGCCAGCAGCTCAGACAGGGGGTTGAAGACCCAGTACTTC	TRBV7-2	TRBJ2-5	NA	TRBD1
CASSLGDTSEQYF	TGTGCCAGCAGTTTGGGTGACACCAGCGAGCAGTACTTC	TRBV28	TRBJ2-7	NA	NA
CASSSSGPQETQYF	TGTGCCAGCAGTTCGTCAGGGCCTCAAGAGACCCAGTACTTC	TRBV27	TRBJ2-5	many	NA
CATSDSSGGAPNEQFF	TGTGCCACCAGTGACTCTAGCGGGGGGGCCCCAAATGAGCAGTTCTTC	TRBV24-1	TRBJ2-1	NA	TRBD2
CASSFAGQGLGEQYF	TGTGCCAGCAGCTTTGCGGGACAGGGCCTCGGCGAGCAGTACTTC	TRBV7-2	TRBJ2-7	once	TRBD1
CASSSTGDYGYTF	TGTGCCAGCAGCTCTACAGGGGACTATGGCTACACCTTC	TRBV7-9	TRBJ1-2	NA	TRBD1
CASRNRATNEKLFF	TGCGCCAGCAGGAACAGAGCAACTAATGAAAAACTGTTTTTT	TRBV5-1	TRBJ1-4	NA	NA
CASSQDRDPEGTQYF	TGCGCCAGCAGCCAAGATCGGGATCCGGAAGGGACCCAGTACTTC	TRBV4-1	TRBJ2-5	NA	NA
CASSLWGGPIRAFF	TGCGCCAGCAGCTTGTGGGGCGGACCCATTAGAGCTTTCTTT	TRBV5-1	TRBJ1-1	NA	NA
CASSQGTGVYYEQYF	TGCGCCAGCAGCCAAGGGACAGGAGTTTACTACGAGCAGTACTTC	TRBV4-1	TRBJ2-7	NA	TRBD1
CASEREGSSYNEQFF	TGTGCCAGCGAGCGGGAGGGAAGCTCCTACAATGAGCAGTTCTTC	TRBV2	TRBJ2-1	NA	TRBD2
CASSVAVNTEAFF	TGTGCCAGCAGCGTAGCCGTGAACACTGAAGCTTTCTTT	TRBV9	TRBJ1-1	NA	NA
CASSLGPGIHNEQFF	TGCGCCAGCAGCTTGGGGCCTGGTATACACAATGAGCAGTTCTTC	TRBV5-1	TRBJ2-1	NA	NA
CASNSGVGYTF	TGCGCCAGCAACTCAGGGGTGGGCTACACCTTC	TRBV4-1	TRBJ1-2	NA	NA
CASSFDPGQGASGANVLTF	TGTGCCAGCAGCTTTGATCCGGGACAGGGGGCTTCTGGGGCCAACGTCCTGACTTTC	TRBV6-6	TRBJ2-6	NA	TRBD1
CASSLSPDNTDTQYF	TGTGCCAGCAGTTTATCTCCGGACAACACAGATACGCAGTATTTT	TRBV28	TRBJ2-3	NA	NA